The 6 T cell receptor beta chains presented below share a single source sample, sequenced in a study of siplizumab effects on memory and regulatory T cells. Sequencing was performed with immunoSEQ multiplex PCR; in TCRdb, only in-frame clones are kept and a portion is missing. This table holds 45,000 to 60,000 clones, about 90% found once. Sequenced material: naive CD8+ T cells sorted from blood. The receptors derive from a human donor in good health.

The CDR3 protein is CASFSWGARETQYF. CDR3 sequence (DNA): TGTGCCAGCTTCTCGTGGGGGGCCCGAGAGACCCAGTACTTC. The V call is TRBV2, the J call TRBJ2-5; possibly TRBD1 or TRBD2 for D (6 bases each). Trimming stripped 8 bases from V and 4 bases from J, with 17 bases between. There are 14 residues in the CDR3. Germline V gives CDR1 SNHLY, CDR2 FYNNEI.

The chain uses TRBV6-5 and TRBJ1-5; D call uncertain. The germline gives CDR1 MNHEY, CDR2 SVGAGI. This CDR3 region has 13 residues. Trimming shortened V by 5 bases and J by 0 bases, and 5 bases separated the two germline ends. CDR3 in DNA: TGTGCCAGCAGTGGCTATAGCAATCAGCCCCAGCATTTT. Translated: CASSGYSNQPQHF.

This chain links TRBV27 with TRBJ2-3; 10 bases are a match to TRBD1. The CDR3 runs 16 residues. Per the germline V gene, CDR1 is MNHEY and CDR2 is SMNVEV (reference sequence). The J segment lost 1 base and the V segment lost 5 bases, leaving 6 bases of the junction unmatched. Here the CDR3 reads CASSPPGTGGTDTQYF. The CDR3 nucleotides read TGTGCCAGCAGTCCACCCGGGACAGGGGGCACAGATACGCAGTATTTT.

The chain recombines TRBV25-1 with TRBJ2-1; 7 bases match TRBD1. There are 15 residues in the CDR3. Germline V gives CDR1 MGHDK, CDR2 SYGVNS. Trimming took 6 bases from V and 3 from J; bases not matched to a gene: 8. The CDR3 DNA is TGTGCCAGCAGCCGAGAAGGGGGCCACTACAATGAGCAGTTCTTC. Encoded protein: CASSREGGHYNEQFF.

The CDR3 protein is CSVRSGGAYEQYF. CDR3 DNA: TGCAGCGTTCGGAGCGGGGGGGCTTACGAGCAGTACTTC. The rearrangement links TRBV29-1 to TRBJ2-7; 10 positions match TRBD2. This CDR3 is built from 13 residues. Looked up from germline, CDR1 is SQVTM and CDR2 is ANQGSEA. J lost 4 bases, V lost 5 bases, and 5 bases had no gene match.

The chain couples TRBV11-2 to TRBJ1-1, with 7 bases aligning to TRBD1. The CDR3 has 15 residues. Germline CDR1 and CDR2: SGHAT and FQNNGV. V lost 1 base and J lost 0; bases outside the gene matches: 2. The CDR3 bases are TGTGCCAGCAGCTTAGCAGGACAGGTGAACACTGAAGCTTTCTTT. Its protein product is CASSLAGQVNTEAFF.